One and the same sample provided the 5 T cell receptor beta chains below, sequenced in a study of T cells in Graves' hyperthyroidism and ophthalmopathy. Amplified TCR beta CDR3 regions derived from RNA transcripts. In the first-round RT-PCR of the TCR CDR3, the HTBI primer set was used. MiXCR, run by TCRdb on the multiplex PCR reads, gives a single entry per CDR3 protein. The table includes around 610,000 distinct CDR3 sequences, 14% to 15% detected once. The specimen was blood. These receptors all stem from a woman aged 40 to 49 with Graves' ophthalmopathy.

In this sample, this clonotype turned up many times. The chain links TRBV6-1 to TRBJ2-2; D gene ambiguous. V lost 2 bases and J 6 bases, leaving 4 bases between the germline ends. CDR1 and CDR2 (germline): MNHNS, SASEGT. CDR3 size: 12 residues. CDR3 loop: CASSEYSGELFF. The CDR3 DNA sequence: TGTGCCAGCAGTGAATATTCCGGGGAGCTGTTTTTT.

This clonotype has at least ten counts. V usage is TRBV6-5 and J usage is TRBJ2-7; no definite D call. The CDR3 is 12 amino acids. Trimming shortened V by 2 bases and J by 7 bases, and 9 bases separated the two germline ends. CDR1 is MNHEY and CDR2 is SVGAGI in the germline V gene. DNA of the CDR3: TGTGCCAGCAGTTACAGGGTGGGGGAGCAGTACTTC. This encodes CASSYRVGEQYF.

This clonotype was picked up many times. The chain links TRBV29-1 to TRBJ1-1, with D tentatively TRBD1 (6 bases). Germline CDR1 is SQVTM and CDR2 is ANQGSEA. V was pared by 7 bases and J by 2 bases, with 14 bases between. This CDR3 region has 13 residues. Here the CDR3 DNA reads TGCAGCGCAAGGACAGACCTAAACACTGAAGCTTTCTTT. Its protein is CSARTDLNTEAFF.

This clonotype was observed at least ten times. This chain joins TRBV19 and TRBJ1-3; D gene ambiguous. V lost 3 bases, J lost 0 bases, and 9 bases lay in between. The CDR3 runs to 15 residues. Germline CDR1 LNHDA, CDR2 SQIVND (reference sequence). DNA of the CDR3: TGTGCCAGTAGTATTGGGCTGATCTCTGGAAACACCATATATTTT. Protein sequence: CASSIGLISGNTIYF.

The chain couples TRBV20-1 to TRBJ2-5, with D maybe TRBD1 (6 bases). V dropped 4 bases and J dropped 7 bases, with 19 bases sitting between them. This CDR3 has 14 residues. Germline-derived CDR1 and CDR2 are DFQATT and SNEGSKA (reference sequence). CDR3 in amino acids: CSATEQGPNLTQYF. The CDR3 DNA reads as TGCAGTGCTACCGAACAGGGTCCCAATTTGACCCAGTACTTC.